What follows describes a single TCR beta chain. Its matching antigen is unknown. The primer mix had 60 Vbeta and 13 Jbeta primers. Sequencing was performed with immunoSEQ multiplex PCR; in TCRdb, only in-frame clones are kept and a portion is missing. The table includes approximately 150,000 clones, 76% detected once. This CDR3 is 15 amino acids long. CDR1 and CDR2 (germline): LNHDA, SQIVND (reference sequence). Trimming pared 2 bases from V and 0 bases from J, leaving 7 bases between. These data come from a study of cytomegalovirus exposure and HLA in healthy donors. Study observations and caveats: As was reported, the HLA-A and HLA-B alleles of most subjects were accurately predicted from TCR beta sequences.

V is TRBV19 and J is TRBJ1-4; D uncertain. This sequence was found in a woman in her thirties or forties in good health and CMV-seronegative. Sequencing input: PBMCs. CDR3 protein: CASSISTATNEKLFF. CDR3 bases: TGTGCCAGTAGTATAAGTACAGCAACTAATGAAAAACTGTTTTTT. The variable domain in full, completed from reference TRBV19 and TRBJ1-4, reads DGGITQSPKYLFRKEGQNVTLSCEQNLNHDAMYWYRQDPGQGLRLIYYSQIVNDFQKGDIAEGYSVSREKKESFPLTVTSAQKNPTAFYLCASSISTATNEKLFFGSGTQLSVL.